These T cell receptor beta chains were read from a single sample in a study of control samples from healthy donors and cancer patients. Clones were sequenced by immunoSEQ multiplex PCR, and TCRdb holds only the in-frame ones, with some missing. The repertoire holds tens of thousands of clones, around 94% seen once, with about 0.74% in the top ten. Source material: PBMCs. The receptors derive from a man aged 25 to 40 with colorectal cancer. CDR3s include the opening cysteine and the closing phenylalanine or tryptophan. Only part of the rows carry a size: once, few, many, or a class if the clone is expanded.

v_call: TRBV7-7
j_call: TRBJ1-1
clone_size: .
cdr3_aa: CASSLSRNTEAFF

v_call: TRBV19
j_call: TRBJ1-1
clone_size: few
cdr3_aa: CASRLGQGGYTEAFF

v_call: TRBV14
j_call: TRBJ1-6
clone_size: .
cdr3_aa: CASSQVGMTGPLHF

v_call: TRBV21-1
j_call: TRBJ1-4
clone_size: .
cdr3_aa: CASSKQITARTNEKLFF

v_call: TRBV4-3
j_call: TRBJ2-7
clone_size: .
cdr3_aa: CASSQDRQRSYEQYF

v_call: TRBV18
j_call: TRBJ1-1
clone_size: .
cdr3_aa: CASSPDTDNTEAFF

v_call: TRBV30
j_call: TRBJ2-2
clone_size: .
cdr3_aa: CAWSGGLANTGELFF

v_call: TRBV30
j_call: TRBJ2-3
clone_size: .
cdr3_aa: CAWSAQGYLITDTQYF

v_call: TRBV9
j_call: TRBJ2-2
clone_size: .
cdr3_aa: CASSVGGLNTGELFF

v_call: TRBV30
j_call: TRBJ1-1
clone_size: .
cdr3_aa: CAWSVIGNTEAFF

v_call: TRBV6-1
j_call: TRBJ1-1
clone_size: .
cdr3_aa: CASSEAASIGRAFF

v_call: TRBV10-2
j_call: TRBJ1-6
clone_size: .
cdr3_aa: CASRDSPGPFSSYNSPLHF

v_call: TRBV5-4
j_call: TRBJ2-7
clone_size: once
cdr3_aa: CASSPGTGTYEQYF

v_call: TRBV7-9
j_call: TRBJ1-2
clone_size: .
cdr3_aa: CASSYPGQGLSGYTF

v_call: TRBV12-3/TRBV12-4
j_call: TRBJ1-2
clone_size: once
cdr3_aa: CASRIGGVYGYTF

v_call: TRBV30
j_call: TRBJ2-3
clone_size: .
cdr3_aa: CAWSVALTDTQYF

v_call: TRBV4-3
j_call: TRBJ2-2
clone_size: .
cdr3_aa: CASSHLAGRGTGELFF

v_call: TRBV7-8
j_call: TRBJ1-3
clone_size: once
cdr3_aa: CASSLTGEASGNTIYF

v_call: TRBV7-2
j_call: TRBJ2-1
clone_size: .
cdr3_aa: CASSLKGTIEYEQFF

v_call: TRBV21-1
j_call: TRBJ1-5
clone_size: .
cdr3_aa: CASSKEVRGRRAPFNQPQHF

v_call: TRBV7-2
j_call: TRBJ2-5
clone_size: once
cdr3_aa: CASSLEGRGQSETQYF

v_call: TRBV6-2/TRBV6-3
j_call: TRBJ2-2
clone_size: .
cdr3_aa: CASSYSGNTGELFF

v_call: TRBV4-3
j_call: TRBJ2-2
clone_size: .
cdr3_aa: CASSQERTATGELFF

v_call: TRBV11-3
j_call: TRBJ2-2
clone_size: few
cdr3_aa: CASSLAGVRTGELFF

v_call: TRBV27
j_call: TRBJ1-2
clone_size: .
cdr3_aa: CASSRIPGDGGYTF

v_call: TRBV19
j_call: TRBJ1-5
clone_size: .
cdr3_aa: CASSIKTDNQPQHF

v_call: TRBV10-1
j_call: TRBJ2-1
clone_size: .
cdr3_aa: CASSDSGTSGGYNEQFF

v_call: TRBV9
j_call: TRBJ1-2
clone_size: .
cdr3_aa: CASSGQGGGYTF

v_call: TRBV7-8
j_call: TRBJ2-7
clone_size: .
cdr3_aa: CASSWDSSYEQYF

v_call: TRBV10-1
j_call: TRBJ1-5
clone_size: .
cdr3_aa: CASKRQATTLSNQPQHF

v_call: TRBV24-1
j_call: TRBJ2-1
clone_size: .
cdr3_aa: CATRRSTGNEQFF

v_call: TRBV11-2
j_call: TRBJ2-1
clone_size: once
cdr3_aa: CASSLFRGPNNEQFF

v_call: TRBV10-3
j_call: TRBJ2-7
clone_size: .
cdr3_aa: CAISSDLPPYEQYF

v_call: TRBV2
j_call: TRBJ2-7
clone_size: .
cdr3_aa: CASKFGGGYEQYF

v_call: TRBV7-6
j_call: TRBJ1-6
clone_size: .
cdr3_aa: CASSPLWDRDSPLHF

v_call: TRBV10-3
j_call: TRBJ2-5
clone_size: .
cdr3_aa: CAISARLAWETQYF

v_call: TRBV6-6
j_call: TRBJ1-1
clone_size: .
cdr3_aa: CASSTQVMNTEAFF

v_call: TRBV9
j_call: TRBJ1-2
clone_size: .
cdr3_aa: CASSAGATNYGYTF

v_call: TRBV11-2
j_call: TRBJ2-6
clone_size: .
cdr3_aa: CASSSRDRGVLTF

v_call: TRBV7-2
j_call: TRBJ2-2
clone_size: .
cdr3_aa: CASSLAGRTNTGELFF

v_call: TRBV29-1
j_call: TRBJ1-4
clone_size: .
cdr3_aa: CSVVGGGDEKLFF

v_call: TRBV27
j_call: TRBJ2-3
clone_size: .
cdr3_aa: CASSLDRQGSADTQYF

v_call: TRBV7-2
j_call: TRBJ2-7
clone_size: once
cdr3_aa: CASSLVGGDEQYF

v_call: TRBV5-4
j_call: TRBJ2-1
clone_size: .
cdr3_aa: CASSLRNEQFF

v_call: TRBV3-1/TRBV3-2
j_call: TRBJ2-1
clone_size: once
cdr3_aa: CASSLSGQGDYNEQFF

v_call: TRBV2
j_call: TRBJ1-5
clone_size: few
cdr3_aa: CASSRQGGNNQPQHF

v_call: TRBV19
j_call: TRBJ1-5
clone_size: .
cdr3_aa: CASSIIRDNNQPQHF

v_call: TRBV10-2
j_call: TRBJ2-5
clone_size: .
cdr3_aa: CASSEWAGPPKETQYF

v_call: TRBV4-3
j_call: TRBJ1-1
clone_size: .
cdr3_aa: CASSQEWAGLNTEAFF

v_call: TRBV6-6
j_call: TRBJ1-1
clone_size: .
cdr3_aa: CASRKGQGDTEAFF

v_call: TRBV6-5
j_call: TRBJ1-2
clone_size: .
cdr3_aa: CASSWGTGPNYGYTF

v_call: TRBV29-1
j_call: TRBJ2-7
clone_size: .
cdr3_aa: CSALGGVSYEQYF

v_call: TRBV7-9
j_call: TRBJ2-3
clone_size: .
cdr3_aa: CASSPLYVADTQYF

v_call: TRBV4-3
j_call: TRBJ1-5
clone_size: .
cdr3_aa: CASSQEPQGGQPQHF

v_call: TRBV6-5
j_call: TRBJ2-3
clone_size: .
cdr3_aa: CASSYLDTQYF

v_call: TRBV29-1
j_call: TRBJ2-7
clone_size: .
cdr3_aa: CSAVPGQGGDYEQYF

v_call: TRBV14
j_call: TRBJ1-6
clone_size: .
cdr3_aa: CASSPSDRGQYSPLHF